This TCR beta chain was captured by sequencing in a study of regulatory T cells in long-lasting Graves disease. Broader study findings: Public clonotype sharing was higher in persistent than newly diagnosed patients. Not thyroid tissue but only peripheral blood was studied. For persistent Graves' patients, TCR diversity was lower than for newly diagnosed ones.

This clonotype was counted at least ten times. The target antigen is unknown. The time point is: persistent/refractory GD, antithyroid drugs over 5 years with positive TRAb. After RNA was extracted from PBMCs, the TCR library was made from it. Relying on iRepertoire HTBI primers and Arm-PCR of CDR3 regions, the team built TCR beta libraries. In the original workflow: Analysis of the samples identified roughly 62 TRBV and around 13 TRBJ segments. From the multiplex PCR reads, TCRdb called clonotypes with MiXCR, one entry per CDR3 protein. In this record, the V and J calls reflect TCRdb's handling and not the investigators' own analysis. The table includes a few hundred thousand distinct CDR3 sequences, around a fifth detected once. V lost 4 bases to trimming and J lost 0 bases; unmatched junction nucleotides: 9. CDR3 length equals 16 residues. From germline, CDR1 is SNHLY and CDR2 FYNNEI.

This TCR came from a female donor with Graves disease. V gene TRBV2 combines with J gene TRBJ2-7; 7 bases are a match to TRBD1. Sequencing was performed on peripheral blood mononuclear cells (PBMCs), taken when the disease was refractory, from a patient treated with antithyroid drugs. The CDR3 is CASSGFGTVNSYEQYF. In DNA form, the CDR3 reads TGTGCCAGCAGTGGATTCGGGACAGTCAACTCCTACGAGCAGTACTTC. Variable domain in full (rest from reference TRBV2 and TRBJ2-7): EPEVTQTPSHQVTQMGQEVILRCVPISNHLYFYWYRQILGQKVEFLVSFYNNEISEKSEIFDDQFSVERPDGSNFTLKIRSTKLEDSAMYFCASSGFGTVNSYEQYFGPGTRLTVT.